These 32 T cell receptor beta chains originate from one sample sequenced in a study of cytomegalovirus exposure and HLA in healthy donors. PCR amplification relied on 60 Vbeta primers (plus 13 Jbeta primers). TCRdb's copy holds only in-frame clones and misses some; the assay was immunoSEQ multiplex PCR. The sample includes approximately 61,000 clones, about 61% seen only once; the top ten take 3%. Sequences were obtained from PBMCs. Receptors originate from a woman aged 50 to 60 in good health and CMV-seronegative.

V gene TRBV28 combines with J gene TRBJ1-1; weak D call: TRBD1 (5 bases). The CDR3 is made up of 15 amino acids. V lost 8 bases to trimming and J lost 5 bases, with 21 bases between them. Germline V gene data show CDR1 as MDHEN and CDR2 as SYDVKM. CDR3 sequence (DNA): TGTGCCAGCCGAGGGAGGCAGGGAGGATGGACTGAAGCTTTCTTT. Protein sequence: CASRGRQGGWTEAFF.

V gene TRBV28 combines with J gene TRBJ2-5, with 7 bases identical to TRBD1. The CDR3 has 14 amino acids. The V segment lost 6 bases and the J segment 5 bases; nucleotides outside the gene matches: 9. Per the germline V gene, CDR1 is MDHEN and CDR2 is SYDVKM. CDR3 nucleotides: TGTGCCAGCAGCCCCCGTGAGGGGGCGGAGACCCAGTACTTC. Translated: CASSPREGAETQYF.

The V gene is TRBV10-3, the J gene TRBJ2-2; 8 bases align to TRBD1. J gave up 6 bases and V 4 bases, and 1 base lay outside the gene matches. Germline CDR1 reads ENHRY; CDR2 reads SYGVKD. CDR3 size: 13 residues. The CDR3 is CAISGTGSGELFF. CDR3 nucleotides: TGTGCCATCAGTGGGACAGGGTCCGGGGAGCTGTTTTTT.

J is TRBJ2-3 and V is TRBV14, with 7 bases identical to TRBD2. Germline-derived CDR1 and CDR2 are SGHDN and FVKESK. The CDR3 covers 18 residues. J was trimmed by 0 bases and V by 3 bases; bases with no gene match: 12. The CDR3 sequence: CASSHPPGREGSTDTQYF. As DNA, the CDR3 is TGTGCCAGCAGCCACCCACCGGGAAGGGAGGGGAGCACAGATACGCAGTATTTT.

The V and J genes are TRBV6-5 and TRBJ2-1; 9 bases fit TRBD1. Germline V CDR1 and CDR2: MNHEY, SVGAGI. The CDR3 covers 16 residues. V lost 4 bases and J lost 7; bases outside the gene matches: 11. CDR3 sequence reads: CASSLTGGDGGNEQFF. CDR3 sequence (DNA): TGTGCCAGCAGTTTAACAGGGGGCGATGGCGGGAATGAGCAGTTCTTC.

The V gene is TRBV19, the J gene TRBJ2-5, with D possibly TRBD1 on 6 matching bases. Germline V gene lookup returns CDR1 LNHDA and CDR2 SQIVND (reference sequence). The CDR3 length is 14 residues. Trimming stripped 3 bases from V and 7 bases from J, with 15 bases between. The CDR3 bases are TGTGCCAGTAGTATGGTGGGGGCTCCTTGGACCCAGTACTTC. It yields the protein CASSMVGAPWTQYF.

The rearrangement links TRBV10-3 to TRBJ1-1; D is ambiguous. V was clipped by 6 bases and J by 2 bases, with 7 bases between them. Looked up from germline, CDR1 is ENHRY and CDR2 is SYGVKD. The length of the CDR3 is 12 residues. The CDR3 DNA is TGTGCCATCAGCGACACCAACACTGAAGCTTTCTTT. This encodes CAISDTNTEAFF.

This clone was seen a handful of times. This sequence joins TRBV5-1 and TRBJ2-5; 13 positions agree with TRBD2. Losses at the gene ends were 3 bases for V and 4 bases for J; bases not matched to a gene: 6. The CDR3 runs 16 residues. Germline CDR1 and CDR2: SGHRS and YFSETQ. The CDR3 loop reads CASSSGLAGVGETQYF. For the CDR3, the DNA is TGCGCCAGCAGCTCCGGACTAGCGGGAGTCGGAGAGACCCAGTACTTC.

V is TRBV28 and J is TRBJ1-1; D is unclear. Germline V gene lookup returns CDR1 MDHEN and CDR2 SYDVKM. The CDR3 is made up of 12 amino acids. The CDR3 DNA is TGTGCTGGAAGCAGCGCAAACACTGAAGCTTTCTTT. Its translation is CAGSSANTEAFF.

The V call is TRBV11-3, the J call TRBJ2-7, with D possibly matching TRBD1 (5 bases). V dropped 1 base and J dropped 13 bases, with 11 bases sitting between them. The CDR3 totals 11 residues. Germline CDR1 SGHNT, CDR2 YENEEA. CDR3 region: CASSLGGREYF. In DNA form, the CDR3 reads TGTGCCAGCAGCTTAGGGGGCAGGGAATACTTC.

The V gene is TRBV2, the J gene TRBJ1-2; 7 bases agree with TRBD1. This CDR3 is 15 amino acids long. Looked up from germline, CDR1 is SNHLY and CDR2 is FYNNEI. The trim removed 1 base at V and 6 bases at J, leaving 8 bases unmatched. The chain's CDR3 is CASSEVLGGADGYTF. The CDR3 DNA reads TGTGCCAGCAGTGAAGTCCTAGGGGGCGCTGATGGCTACACCTTC.

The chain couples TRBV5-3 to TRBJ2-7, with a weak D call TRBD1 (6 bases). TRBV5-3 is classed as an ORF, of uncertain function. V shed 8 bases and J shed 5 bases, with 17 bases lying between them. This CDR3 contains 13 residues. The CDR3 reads CASSIQGTNEQYF. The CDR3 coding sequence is TGTGCCAGCAGTATCCAGGGGACGAACGAGCAGTACTTC.

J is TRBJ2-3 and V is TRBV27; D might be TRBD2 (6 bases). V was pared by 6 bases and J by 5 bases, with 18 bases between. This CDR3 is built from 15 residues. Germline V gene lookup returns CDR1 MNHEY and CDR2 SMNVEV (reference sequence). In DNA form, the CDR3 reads TGTGCCAGCAGCTTCTGGAGGGCCGAGATAGATACGCAGTATTTT. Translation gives CASSFWRAEIDTQYF.

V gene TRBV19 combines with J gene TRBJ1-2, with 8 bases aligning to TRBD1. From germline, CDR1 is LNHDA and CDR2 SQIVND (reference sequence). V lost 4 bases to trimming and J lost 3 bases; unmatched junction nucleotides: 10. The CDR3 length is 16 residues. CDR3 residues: CASSTATGGRYYGYTF. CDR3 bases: TGTGCCAGTAGTACCGCTACAGGGGGACGCTACTATGGCTACACCTTC. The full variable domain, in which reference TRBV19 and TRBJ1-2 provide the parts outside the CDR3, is DGGITQSPKYLFRKEGQNVTLSCEQNLNHDAMYWYRQDPGQGLRLIYYSQIVNDFQKGDIAEGYSVSREKKESFPLTVTSAQKNPTAFYLCASSTATGGRYYGYTFGSGTRLTVV.

The CDR3 nucleotides are TGTGCCAGCAGCCCAGGACCGGGACTAGACACGCAGTATTTT. Protein: CASSPGPGLDTQYF. The chain is built from TRBV6-5 and TRBJ2-3, with 8 positions matching TRBD2. Trimming took 6 bases from V and 9 from J; bases not matched to a gene: 11. The CDR3 runs 14 residues. Germline lookup yields CDR1 MNHEY and CDR2 SVGAGI.

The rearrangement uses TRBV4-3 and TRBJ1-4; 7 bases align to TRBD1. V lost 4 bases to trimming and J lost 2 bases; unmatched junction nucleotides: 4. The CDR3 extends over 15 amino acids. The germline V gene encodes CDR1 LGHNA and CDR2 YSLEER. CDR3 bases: TGCGCCAGCAGCCGCTTGACAGGGACTAATGAAAAACTGTTTTTT. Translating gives CASSRLTGTNEKLFF.

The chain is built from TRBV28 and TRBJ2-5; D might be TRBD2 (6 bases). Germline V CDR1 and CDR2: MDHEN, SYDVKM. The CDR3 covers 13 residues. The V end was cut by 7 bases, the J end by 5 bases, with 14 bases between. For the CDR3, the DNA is TGTGCCAGCACTGGGAGGAAGGTGGAGACCCAGTACTTC. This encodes CASTGRKVETQYF.

The CDR3, as DNA: TGTGCCAGCAGCTTGGGACTACAAGAGACCCAGTACTTC. Translated, it gives CASSLGLQETQYF. The V gene is TRBV5-6, the J gene TRBJ2-5; weak D call: TRBD2 (5 bases). The V gene lost 0 bases and the J gene lost 2 bases, with 5 bases spanning the gap. Per the germline V gene, CDR1 is SGHDT and CDR2 is YYEEEE. This CDR3 is built from 13 residues.

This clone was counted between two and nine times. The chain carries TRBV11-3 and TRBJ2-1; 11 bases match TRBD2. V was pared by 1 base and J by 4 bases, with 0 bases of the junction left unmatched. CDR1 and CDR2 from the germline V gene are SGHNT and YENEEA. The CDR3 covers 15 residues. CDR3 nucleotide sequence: TGTGCCAGCAGCTTAGGACTAGCGGGATACAATGAGCAGTTCTTC. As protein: CASSLGLAGYNEQFF.

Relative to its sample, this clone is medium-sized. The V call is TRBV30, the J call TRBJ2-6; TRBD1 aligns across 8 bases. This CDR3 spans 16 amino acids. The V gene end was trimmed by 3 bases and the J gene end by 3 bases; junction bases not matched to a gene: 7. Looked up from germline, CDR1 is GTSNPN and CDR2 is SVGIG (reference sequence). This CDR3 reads CAWSAETGGGANVLTF. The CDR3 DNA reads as TGTGCCTGGAGCGCGGAAACAGGGGGTGGGGCCAACGTCCTGACTTTC.

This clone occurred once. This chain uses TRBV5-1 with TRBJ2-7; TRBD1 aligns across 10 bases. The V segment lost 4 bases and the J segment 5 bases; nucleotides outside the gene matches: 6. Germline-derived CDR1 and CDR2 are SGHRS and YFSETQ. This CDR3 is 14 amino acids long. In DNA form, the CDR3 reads TGCGCCAGCAGCCAAACGACAGGGGGCCACGAGCAGTACTTC. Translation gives CASSQTTGGHEQYF.

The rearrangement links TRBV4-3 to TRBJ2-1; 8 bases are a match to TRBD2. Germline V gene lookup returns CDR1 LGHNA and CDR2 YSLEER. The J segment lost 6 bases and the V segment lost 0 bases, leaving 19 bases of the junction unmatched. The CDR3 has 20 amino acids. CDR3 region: CASSQDHREREGRGVNEQFF. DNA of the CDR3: TGCGCCAGCAGCCAAGATCATAGGGAACGGGAGGGCCGGGGGGTCAATGAGCAGTTCTTC.

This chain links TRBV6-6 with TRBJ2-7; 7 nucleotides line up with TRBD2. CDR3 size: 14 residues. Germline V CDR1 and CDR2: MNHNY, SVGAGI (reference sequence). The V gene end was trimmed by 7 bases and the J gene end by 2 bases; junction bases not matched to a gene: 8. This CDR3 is CASTGPGLPYEQYF. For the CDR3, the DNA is TGTGCCAGCACTGGCCCGGGACTACCCTACGAGCAGTACTTC.

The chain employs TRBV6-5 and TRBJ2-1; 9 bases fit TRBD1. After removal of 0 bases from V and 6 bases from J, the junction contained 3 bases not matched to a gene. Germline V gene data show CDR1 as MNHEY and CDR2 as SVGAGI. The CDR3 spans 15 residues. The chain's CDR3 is CASSYSRQGVNEQFF. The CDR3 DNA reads TGTGCCAGCAGTTACTCACGACAGGGGGTCAATGAGCAGTTCTTC.

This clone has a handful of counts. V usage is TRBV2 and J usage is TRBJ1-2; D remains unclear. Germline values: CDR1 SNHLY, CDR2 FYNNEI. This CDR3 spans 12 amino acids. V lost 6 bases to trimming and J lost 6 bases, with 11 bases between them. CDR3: CASRDDGDGYTF. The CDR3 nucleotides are TGTGCCAGCAGGGACGACGGGGATGGCTACACCTTC.

CDR3 in amino acids: CSVEEADQPQHF. In DNA form, the CDR3 reads TGCAGCGTTGAAGAGGCAGATCAGCCCCAGCATTTT. The J gene is TRBJ1-5, the V gene TRBV29-1; the D is unclear. Trimming took 0 bases from V and 5 from J, leaving 5 bases between them. The germline CDR1 and CDR2 sequences are SQVTM and ANQGSEA. The length of the CDR3 is 12 residues.

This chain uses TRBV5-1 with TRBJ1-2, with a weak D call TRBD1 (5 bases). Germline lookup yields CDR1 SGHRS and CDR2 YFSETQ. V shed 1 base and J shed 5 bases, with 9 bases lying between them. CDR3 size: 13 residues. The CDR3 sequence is CASSLQEGYGYTF. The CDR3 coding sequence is TGCGCCAGCAGCTTGCAGGAGGGGTATGGCTACACCTTC.

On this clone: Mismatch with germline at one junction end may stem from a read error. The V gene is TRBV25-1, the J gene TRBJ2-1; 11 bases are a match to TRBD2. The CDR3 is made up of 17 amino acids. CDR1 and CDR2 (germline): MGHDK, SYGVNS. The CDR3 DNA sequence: TGTGACAGCAGCAGTCCCCAGAGACTAGCGGGATGGGATGAGCAGTTCTTC. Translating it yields CDSSSPQRLAGWDEQFF.

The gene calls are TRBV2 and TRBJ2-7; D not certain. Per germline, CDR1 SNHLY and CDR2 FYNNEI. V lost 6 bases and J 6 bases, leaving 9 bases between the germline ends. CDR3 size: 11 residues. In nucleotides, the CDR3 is TGTGCCAGCAGCGGTGATGGCGAGCAGTACTTC. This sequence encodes CASSGDGEQYF.

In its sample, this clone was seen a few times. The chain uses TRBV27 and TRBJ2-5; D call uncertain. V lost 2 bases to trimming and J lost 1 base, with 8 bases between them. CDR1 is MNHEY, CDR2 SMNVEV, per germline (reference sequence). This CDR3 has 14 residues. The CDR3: CASSLRGPQETQYF. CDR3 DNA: TGTGCCAGCAGTTTACGAGGCCCCCAAGAGACCCAGTACTTC.

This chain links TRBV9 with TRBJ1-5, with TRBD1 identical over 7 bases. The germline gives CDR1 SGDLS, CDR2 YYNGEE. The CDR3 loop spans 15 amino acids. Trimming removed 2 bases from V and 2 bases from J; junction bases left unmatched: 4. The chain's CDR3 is CASSVGGQRNQPQHF. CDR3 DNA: TGTGCCAGCAGCGTGGGGGGACAGCGCAATCAGCCCCAGCATTTT.

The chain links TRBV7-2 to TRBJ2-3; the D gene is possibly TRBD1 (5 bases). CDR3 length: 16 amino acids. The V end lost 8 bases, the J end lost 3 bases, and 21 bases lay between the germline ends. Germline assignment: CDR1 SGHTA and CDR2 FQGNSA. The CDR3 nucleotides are TGTGCCAGCGGGGATCGGAAGGGGCGCATAACAGATACGCAGTATTTT. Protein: CASGDRKGRITDTQYF. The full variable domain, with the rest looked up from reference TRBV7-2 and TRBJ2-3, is GAGVSQSPSNKVTEKGKDVELRCDPISGHTALYWYRQSLGQGLEFLIYFQGNSAPDKSGLPSDRFSAERTGGSVSTLTIQRTQQEDSAVYLCASGDRKGRITDTQYFGPGTRLTVL.